Listed here is a single T cell receptor (beta chain). These data originate in a study of shared clonotypes between healthy human individuals. Across the study: Three CD4 naive, three CD4 memory, two CD8 naive and one CD8 memory plate were used per donor.

Selected positively for CCR7 and CD45RO-negative, naive CD8 cells excluded terminally differentiated effector memory CD45RA+ cells. V was cut by 2 bases and J by 2 bases, with 13 bases left in between. CDR3 length equals 15 residues. The V gene's germline CDR1 is KGHSY and CDR2 FQNENV. Assay: immunoSEQ multiplex PCR; the TCRdb copy retains only in-frame clones and omits some. The sample contains roughly 2.1 million clones, more than 85% of which appear only once. V gene TRBV16 combines with J gene TRBJ2-7, with unresolved D. Material for sequencing was naive CD8+ T cells from PBMCs. The TCR was taken from a young man in good health. Some clones in this sample may be carry-over from other donors' samples. CDR3 DNA: TGTGCCAGCAGCCAAGCCCGCCTAGGTCCCTACGAGCAGTACTTC. Translation gives CASSQARLGPYEQYF.